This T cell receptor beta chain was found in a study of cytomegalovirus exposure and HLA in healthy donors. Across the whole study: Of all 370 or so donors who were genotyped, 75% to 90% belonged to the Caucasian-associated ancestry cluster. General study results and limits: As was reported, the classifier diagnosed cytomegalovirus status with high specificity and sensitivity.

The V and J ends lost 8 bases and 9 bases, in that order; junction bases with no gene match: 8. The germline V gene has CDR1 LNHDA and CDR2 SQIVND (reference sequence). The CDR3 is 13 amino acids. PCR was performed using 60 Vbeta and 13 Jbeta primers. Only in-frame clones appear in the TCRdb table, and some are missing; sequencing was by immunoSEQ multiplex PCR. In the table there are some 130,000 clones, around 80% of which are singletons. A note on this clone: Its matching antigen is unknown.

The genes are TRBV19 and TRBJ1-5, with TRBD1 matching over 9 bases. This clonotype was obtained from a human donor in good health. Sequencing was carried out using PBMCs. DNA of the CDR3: TGTGCCAGTGATGGGACAGGGAGTAGGCCCCAGCATTTT. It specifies CASDGTGSRPQHF.